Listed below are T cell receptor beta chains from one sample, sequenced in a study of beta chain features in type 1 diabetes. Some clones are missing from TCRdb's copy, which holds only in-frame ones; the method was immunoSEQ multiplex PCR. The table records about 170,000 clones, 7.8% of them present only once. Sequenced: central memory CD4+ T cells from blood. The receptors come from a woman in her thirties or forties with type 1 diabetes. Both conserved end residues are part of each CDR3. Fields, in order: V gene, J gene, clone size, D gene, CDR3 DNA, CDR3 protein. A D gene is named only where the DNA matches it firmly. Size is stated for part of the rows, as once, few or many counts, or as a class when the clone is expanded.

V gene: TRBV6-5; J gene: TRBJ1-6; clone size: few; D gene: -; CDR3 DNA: TGTGCCAGCAGTTACTCCGGGTCTTATAATTCACCCCTCCACTTT; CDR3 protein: CASSYSGSYNSPLHF
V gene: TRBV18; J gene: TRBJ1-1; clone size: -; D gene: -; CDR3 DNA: TGTGCCAGCTCACCAGACGGCGTGGGAACAGGCCTGAACACTGAAGCTTTCTTT; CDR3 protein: CASSPDGVGTGLNTEAFF
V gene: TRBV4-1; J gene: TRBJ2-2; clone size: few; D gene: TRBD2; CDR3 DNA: TGCGCCAGCAGCCCCCGGGAGGTCCCCACCGGGGAGCTGTTTTTT; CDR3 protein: CASSPREVPTGELFF
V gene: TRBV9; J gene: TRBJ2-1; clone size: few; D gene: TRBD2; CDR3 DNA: TGTGCCAGCAGCCAGGGAGGGGCAAGAGGATCCTACAATGAGCAGTTCTTC; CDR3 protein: CASSQGGARGSYNEQFF
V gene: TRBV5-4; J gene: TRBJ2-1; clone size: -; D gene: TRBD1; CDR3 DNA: TGTGCCAGCAGCTTGGCAGGGACAGGGAAGAGTGAGCAGTTCTTC; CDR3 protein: CASSLAGTGKSEQFF
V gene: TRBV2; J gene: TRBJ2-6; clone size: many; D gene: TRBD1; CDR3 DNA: TGTGCCAGCACCCGAACCGGACAGGGAGCGGCTGGGGCCAACGTCCTGACTTTC; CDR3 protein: CASTRTGQGAAGANVLTF
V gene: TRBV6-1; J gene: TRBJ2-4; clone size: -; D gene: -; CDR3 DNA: TGTGCCAGCAGCCAAGGGGGAGCAGCCAAAAACATTCAGTACTTC; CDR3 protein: CASSQGGAAKNIQYF
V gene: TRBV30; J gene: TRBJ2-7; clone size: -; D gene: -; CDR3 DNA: TGTGCCTGGAGTGGGGGGGACAGAGACTACGAGCAGTACTTC; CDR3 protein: CAWSGGDRDYEQYF
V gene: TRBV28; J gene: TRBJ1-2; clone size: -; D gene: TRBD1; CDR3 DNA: TGTGCCAGCAGGCTGACAGGGACGGGCGGCTACACCTTC; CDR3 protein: CASRLTGTGGYTF
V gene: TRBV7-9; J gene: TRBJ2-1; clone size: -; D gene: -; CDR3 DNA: TGTGCCAGCAGCTTAGTAGCGAGCAATGAGCAGTTCTTC; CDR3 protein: CASSLVASNEQFF
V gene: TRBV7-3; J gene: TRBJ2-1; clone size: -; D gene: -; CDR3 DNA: TGTGCCAGCAGCTTAACTCGGGACAACAATGAGCAGTTCTTC; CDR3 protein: CASSLTRDNNEQFF
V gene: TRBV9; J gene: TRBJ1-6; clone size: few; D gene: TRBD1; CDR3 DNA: TGTGCCAGCAGCCCAAGGGACAGAGATAATTCACCCCTCCACTTT; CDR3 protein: CASSPRDRDNSPLHF
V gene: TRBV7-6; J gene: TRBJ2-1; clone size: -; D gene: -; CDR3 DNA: TGTGCCAGCAGCTCCAGTGTCTTCAATGAGCAGTTCTTC; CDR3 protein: CASSSSVFNEQFF
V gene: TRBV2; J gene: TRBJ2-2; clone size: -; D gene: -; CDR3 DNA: TGTGCCAGCAGTGAGTCTGGCAGGGTTCTCGCCGGGGAGCTGTTTTTT; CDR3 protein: CASSESGRVLAGELFF
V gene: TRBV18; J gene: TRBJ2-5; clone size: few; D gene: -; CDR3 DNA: TGTGCCAGCTCACCACCGCGGGGAGAGACCCAGTACTTC; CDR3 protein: CASSPPRGETQYF
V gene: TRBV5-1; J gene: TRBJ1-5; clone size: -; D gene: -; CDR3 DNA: TGCGCCAGCAGCCCAGATAGCAATCAGCCCCAGCATTTT; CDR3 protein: CASSPDSNQPQHF
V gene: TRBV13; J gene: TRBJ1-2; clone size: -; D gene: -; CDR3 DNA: TGTGCCAGCAGCTTTTCAGGGGACTATGGCTACACCTTC; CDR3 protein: CASSFSGDYGYTF
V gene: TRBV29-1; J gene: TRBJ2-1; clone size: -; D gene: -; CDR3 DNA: TGCAGCGTTGAAGGGGGCGCGAACAATGAGCAGTTCTTC; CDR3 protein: CSVEGGANNEQFF
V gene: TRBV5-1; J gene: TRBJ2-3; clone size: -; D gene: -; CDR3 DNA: TGCGCCAGCAGCTTTGATCGACAGACAGATACGCAGTATTTT; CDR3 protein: CASSFDRQTDTQYF
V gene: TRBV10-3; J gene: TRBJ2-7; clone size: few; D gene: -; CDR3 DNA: TGTGCCATCAATGTAGACATTACCGGCGAGCAGTACTTC; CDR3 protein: CAINVDITGEQYF
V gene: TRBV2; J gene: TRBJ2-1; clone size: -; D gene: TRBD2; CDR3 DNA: TGTGCCAGCAGTGGGACTAGCGGGAGGGGAGTCGATGAGCAGTTCTTC; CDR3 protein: CASSGTSGRGVDEQFF
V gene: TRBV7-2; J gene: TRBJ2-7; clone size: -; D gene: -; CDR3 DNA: TGTGCCAGCAGCTCCGGTTACTACGAGCAGTACTTC; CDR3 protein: CASSSGYYEQYF
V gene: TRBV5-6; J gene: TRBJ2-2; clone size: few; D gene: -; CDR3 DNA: TGTGCCAGCAGCTTGACCCAGGGATGGACCGGGGAGCTGTTTTTT; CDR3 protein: CASSLTQGWTGELFF
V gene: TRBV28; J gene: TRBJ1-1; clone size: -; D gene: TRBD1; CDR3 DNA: TGTGCCAGCAGGTCAGGGGGCACTGAAGCTTTCTTT; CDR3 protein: CASRSGGTEAFF
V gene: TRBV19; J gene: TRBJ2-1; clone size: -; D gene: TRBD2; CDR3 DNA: TGTGCCAGTAGTATACGACTAGCCTCCTACAATGAGCAGTTCTTC; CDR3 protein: CASSIRLASYNEQFF
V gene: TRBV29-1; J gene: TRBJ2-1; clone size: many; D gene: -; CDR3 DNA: TGCAGCGGACAGGTCAATGAGCAGTTCTTC; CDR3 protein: CSGQVNEQFF
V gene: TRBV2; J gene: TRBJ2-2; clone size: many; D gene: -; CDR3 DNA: TGTGCCAGCAGCTCCGGACTCGGGGAGCTGTTTTTT; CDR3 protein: CASSSGLGELFF
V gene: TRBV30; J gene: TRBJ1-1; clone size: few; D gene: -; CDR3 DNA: TGTGCCTGGAGACGGGCAGGGAGGTTCGACACTGAAGCTTTCTTT; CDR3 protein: CAWRRAGRFDTEAFF
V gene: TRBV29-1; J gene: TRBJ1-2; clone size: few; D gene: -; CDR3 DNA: TGCAGCGTTGAGGGACTTGGGGACGGCTACACCTTC; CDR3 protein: CSVEGLGDGYTF
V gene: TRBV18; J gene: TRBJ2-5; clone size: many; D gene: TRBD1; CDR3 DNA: TGTGCCAGCTCATCATACAGGGGAGAGACCCAGTACTTC; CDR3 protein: CASSSYRGETQYF
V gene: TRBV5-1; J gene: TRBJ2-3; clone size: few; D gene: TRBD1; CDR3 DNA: TGCGCCAGCAGCTTGGGACAGGGCGGGACAGATACGCAGTATTTT; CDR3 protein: CASSLGQGGTDTQYF
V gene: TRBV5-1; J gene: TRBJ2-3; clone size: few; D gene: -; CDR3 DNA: TGCGCCAGCAGCTTGGCCGTGGTCGGGGGAAGCACAGATACGCAGTATTTT; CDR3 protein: CASSLAVVGGSTDTQYF
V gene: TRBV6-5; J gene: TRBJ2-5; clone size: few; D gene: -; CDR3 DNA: TGTGCCAGCAGGGTCCGGGAGACCCAGTACTTC; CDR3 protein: CASRVRETQYF
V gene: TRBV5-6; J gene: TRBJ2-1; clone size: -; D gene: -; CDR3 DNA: TGTGCCAGCAGCTTGGCCTTGTCTAGAAGTGTGGATGAGCAGTTCTTC; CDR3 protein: CASSLALSRSVDEQFF
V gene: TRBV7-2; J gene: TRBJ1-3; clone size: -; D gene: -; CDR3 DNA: TGTGCCAGCAGCTCTCGACAGGGAAACACCATATATTTT; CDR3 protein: CASSSRQGNTIYF
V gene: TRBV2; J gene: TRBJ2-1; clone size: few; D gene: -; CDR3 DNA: TGTGCCAGCAGTGCTCGACTCCAAACCTACAATGAGCAGTTCTTC; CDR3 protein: CASSARLQTYNEQFF
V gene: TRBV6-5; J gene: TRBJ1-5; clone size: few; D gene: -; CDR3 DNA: TGTGCCAGCAGCCGGGGAAGGACAGGCAATCAGCCCCAGCATTTT; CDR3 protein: CASSRGRTGNQPQHF
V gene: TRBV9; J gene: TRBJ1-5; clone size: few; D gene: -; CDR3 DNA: TGTGCCAGCAGCTCCTCGGAGGGGAATCAGCCCCAGCATTTT; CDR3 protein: CASSSSEGNQPQHF
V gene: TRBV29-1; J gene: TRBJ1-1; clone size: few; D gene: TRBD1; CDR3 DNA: TGCAGCGTTGGGGCTGGACAGGGGGGCCCCACTGAAGCTTTCTTT; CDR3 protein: CSVGAGQGGPTEAFF
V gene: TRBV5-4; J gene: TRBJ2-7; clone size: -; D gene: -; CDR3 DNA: TGTGCCAGCAGCTTGCGGGGTAGCAGTATCCACGAGCAGTACTTC; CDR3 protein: CASSLRGSSIHEQYF
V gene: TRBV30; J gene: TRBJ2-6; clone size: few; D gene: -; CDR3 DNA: TGTGCCTCGAGAGTGAGGGCTGGGGCCAACGTCCTGACTTTC; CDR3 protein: CASRVRAGANVLTF
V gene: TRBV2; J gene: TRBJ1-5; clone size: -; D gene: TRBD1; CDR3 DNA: TGTGCCAGCAGCGGGACAGGCAATCAGCCCCAGCATTTT; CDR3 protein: CASSGTGNQPQHF
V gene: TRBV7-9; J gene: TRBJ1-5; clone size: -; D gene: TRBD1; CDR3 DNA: TGTGCCAGCAGCTTGGGACAGCTTGGGAACAATCAGCCCCAGCATTTT; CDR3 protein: CASSLGQLGNNQPQHF
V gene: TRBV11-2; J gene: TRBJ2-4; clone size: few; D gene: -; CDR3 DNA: TGTGCCAGCAGCCCCATTAACGAGGGAACCATTCAGTACTTC; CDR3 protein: CASSPINEGTIQYF
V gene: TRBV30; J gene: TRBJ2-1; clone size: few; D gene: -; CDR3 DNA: TGTGCCTGGAGTAAGCTAGCCGTTGACTACAATGAGCAGTTCTTC; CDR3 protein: CAWSKLAVDYNEQFF
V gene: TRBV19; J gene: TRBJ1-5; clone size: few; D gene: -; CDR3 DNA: TGTGCCAGTAGTATTGGGGAGGAGCAGCCCCAGCATTTT; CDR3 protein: CASSIGEEQPQHF
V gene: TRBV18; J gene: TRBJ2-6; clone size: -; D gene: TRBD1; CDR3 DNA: TGTGCCAGCTCACCGACTCCGACAGGGAAAAATGGGGCCAACGTCCTGACTTTC; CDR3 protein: CASSPTPTGKNGANVLTF